A single sample is the source of the 25 T cell receptor beta chains below, sequenced in a study of OX40 agonist ivuxolimab in advanced cancers. Sequencing used immunoSEQ multiplex PCR; TCRdb keeps in-frame clones, though not all of them. The table lists 20,000 to 25,000 clones, 88% of them singletons. Source: CD4+ or CD8+ T cells sorted from blood, taken in a trial of the OX40 agonist ivuxolimab. These receptors originate from an adult with an advanced solid tumor such as melanoma, head and neck, liver or kidney cancer.

This clone appeared once. The chain carries TRBV5-1 and TRBJ2-5; 8 bases map to TRBD2. The V gene end was trimmed by 4 bases and the J gene end by 5 bases; junction bases not matched to a gene: 10. The CDR3 is 15 residues long. Germline V gene sequence: CDR1 SGHRS, CDR2 YFSETQ. Here the CDR3 reads CASSGQRERGETQYF. In DNA form, the CDR3 reads TGCGCCAGCAGCGGTCAGCGGGAGCGGGGGGAGACCCAGTACTTC.

Remarks on this clone: One junction end does not reproduce the germline sequence, and a read error may be involved. This chain links TRBV6-9 with TRBJ1-4; tentative D call: TRBD1 (6 bases). This CDR3 contains 11 residues. Germline V gene sequence: CDR1 MNHGY, CDR2 SVAAGI. The CDR3 DNA follows: TGCCTACAGGGTGATGATGAAAAACTGTTTTTT. It translates to CLQGDDEKLFF.

This clone was detected a few times. The gene calls are TRBV7-9 and TRBJ2-5, with a tentative D call TRBD1 (5 bases). The germline V gene has CDR1 SEHNR and CDR2 FQNEAQ (reference sequence). Trimming shortened V by 2 bases and J by 1 base, and 11 bases separated the two germline ends. There are 15 residues in the CDR3. The CDR3 protein is CASSLMTETQETQYF. Here the CDR3 DNA reads TGTGCCAGCAGCTTAATGACAGAAACCCAAGAGACCCAGTACTTC.

This chain connects TRBV6-5 to TRBJ1-1; tentative D call: TRBD1 (5 bases). The germline V gene has CDR1 MNHEY and CDR2 SVGAGI. With 4 bases removed from V and 2 bases from J, the gap between germline ends came to 8 bases. The CDR3 is 13 amino acids. CDR3 sequence reads: CASSFDRNTEAFF. DNA for the CDR3: TGTGCCAGCAGTTTCGACAGAAACACTGAAGCTTTCTTT.

The chain combines TRBV6-1 with TRBJ1-1; no reliable D call. Germline CDR1 reads MNHNS; CDR2 reads SASEGT. V shed 1 base and J shed 3 bases, with 15 bases lying between them. This CDR3 region has 16 residues. In DNA, the CDR3 is TGTGCCAGCAGTGAAGAGGGCCCATACAGATACACTGAAGCTTTCTTT. Protein product: CASSEEGPYRYTEAFF.

The chain combines TRBV15 with TRBJ2-3; D might be TRBD2 (6 bases). This CDR3 region has 13 residues. V was cut by 3 bases and J by 4 bases, with 8 bases left in between. Germline CDR1 and CDR2: LNHNV and YYDKDF (reference sequence). CDR3 amino acids: CATSRGGADTQYF. The CDR3 nucleotides read TGTGCCACCAGCAGGGGGGGAGCAGATACGCAGTATTTT.

This chain connects TRBV7-9 to TRBJ2-5; D is ambiguous. V lost 5 bases and J lost 6, with 10 bases in between. The length of the CDR3 is 12 residues. The germline CDR1 and CDR2 sequences are SEHNR and FQNEAQ (reference sequence). Here the CDR3 DNA reads TGTGCCAGCAGCCGTCCTGCTCAGACCCAGTACTTC. Protein product: CASSRPAQTQYF.

The chain is built from TRBV7-9 and TRBJ1-1, with 7 bases lining up with TRBD1. The CDR3 is 15 amino acids. J lost 5 bases, V lost 1 base, and 7 bases had no gene match. The germline gives CDR1 SEHNR, CDR2 FQNEAQ (reference sequence). CDR3 sequence reads: CASSLGADRATEAFF. DNA for the CDR3: TGTGCCAGCAGCTTAGGGGCCGACAGGGCAACTGAAGCTTTCTTT.

The chain joins TRBV5-1 to TRBJ2-1; 13 nucleotides align to TRBD2. The CDR3 length is 15 residues. V gave up 7 bases and J gave up 6 bases; unmatched junction bases: 7. CDR1 is SGHRS, CDR2 YFSETQ, per germline. CDR3 nucleotides: TGCGCCAGCCACTATACTAGCGGGAGGGCCAATGAGCAGTTCTTC. This codes for CASHYTSGRANEQFF.

This chain connects TRBV5-1 to TRBJ1-1, with a possible D match to TRBD1 (5 bases). There are 14 residues in the CDR3. Germline V lookup: CDR1 SGHRS, CDR2 YFSETQ. Trimming cost V 3 bases and J 6 bases, with 15 bases left between them. The CDR3 spells CASSYAPGTPEAFF. CDR3 in DNA: TGCGCCAGCAGCTACGCTCCCGGGACTCCTGAAGCTTTCTTT.

The table lists this clone with a count of one. This CDR3 is CASSGNRDSIYNEQFF. CDR3 nucleotides: TGTGCCAGCAGTGGGAACCGGGACTCGATATACAATGAGCAGTTCTTC. The J gene is TRBJ2-1, the V gene TRBV25-1; D perhaps matches TRBD2 (6 bases). CDR1 and CDR2 (germline): MGHDK, SYGVNS. V was clipped by 4 bases and J by 4 bases, with 17 bases between them. This CDR3 comprises 16 residues.

The rearrangement links TRBV30 to TRBJ1-1; 9 bases match TRBD1. The germline CDR1 and CDR2 sequences are GTSNPN and SVGIG (reference sequence). V shed 1 base, J shed 0 bases, and the junction held 9 bases outside the gene matches. The CDR3 has 17 amino acids. For the CDR3, the DNA is TGTGCCTGGAGTGGAATGACAGGGGGACTCATGAACACTGAAGCTTTCTTT. Encoded protein: CAWSGMTGGLMNTEAFF.

The V call is TRBV6-1, the J call TRBJ2-5; D ambiguous. CDR1 is MNHNS and CDR2 is SASEGT in the germline V gene. CDR3 length equals 13 residues. Trimming took off 6 bases at V and 1 base at J, with 9 bases between the two ends. CDR3 region: CASRMHIQETQYF. CDR3 DNA: TGTGCCAGCAGGATGCACATCCAAGAGACCCAGTACTTC.

The chain couples TRBV5-1 to TRBJ2-7; 7 bases map to TRBD1. This CDR3 has 15 residues. Trimming at V came to 0 bases and at J to 3 bases, leaving 6 bases not matched to a gene. Germline V CDR1 and CDR2: SGHRS, YFSETQ. The CDR3 spells CASSLEGTVIYEQYF. CDR3 DNA: TGCGCCAGCAGCTTGGAGGGGACAGTAATCTACGAGCAGTACTTC. The full variable domain, with the rest looked up from reference TRBV5-1 and TRBJ2-7, is KAGVTQTPRYLIKTRGQQVTLSCSPISGHRSVSWYQQTPGQGLQFLFEYFSETQRNKGNFPGRFSGRQFSNSRSEMNVSTLELGDSALYLCASSLEGTVIYEQYFGPGTRLTVT.

The J gene is TRBJ1-4, the V gene TRBV4-2; 8 bases line up with TRBD1. Trimming at V came to 0 bases and at J to 8 bases, leaving 5 bases not matched to a gene. There are 15 residues in the CDR3. Per germline, CDR1 LGHNA and CDR2 YNFKEQ. CDR3 sequence reads: CASSQEFRGREKLFF. The CDR3 bases are TGTGCCAGCAGCCAAGAGTTCAGGGGGCGGGAAAAACTGTTTTTT.

The chain recombines TRBV12-5 with TRBJ1-5; a weak D match, TRBD1 (6 bases). Germline CDR1 and CDR2: LGHNT and FRNRAP. V was clipped by 5 bases and J by 13 bases, with 15 bases between them. The CDR3 consists of 12 residues. The CDR3 DNA reads TGTGCTAGTGGTCCCCTCAGGGGCCCGCAGCATTTT. It yields the protein CASGPLRGPQHF.

Only one count was recorded for this clone. The V call is TRBV9, the J call TRBJ2-3; D is unclear. Germline V gene lookup returns CDR1 SGDLS and CDR2 YYNGEE. Trimming cost V 0 bases and J 1 base, with 12 bases left between them. The CDR3 spans 16 residues. The CDR3 here is CASSVAWRVGTDTQYF. The CDR3 coding sequence is TGTGCCAGCAGCGTAGCTTGGAGAGTTGGCACAGATACGCAGTATTTT.

This rearrangement joins TRBV6-1 to TRBJ2-5, with 10 positions matching TRBD2. The CDR3 spans 14 residues. Germline CDR1 and CDR2: MNHNS and SASEGT. V gave up 5 bases and J gave up 2 bases; unmatched junction bases: 2. CDR3 DNA: TGTGCCAGCAGTACGACTAGCGGGCAAGAGACCCAGTACTTC. Its protein is CASSTTSGQETQYF.

This clone was recorded once. The chain is built from TRBV11-2 and TRBJ2-1, with 10 bases fitting TRBD1. This CDR3 is 17 amino acids long. The germline V gene has CDR1 SGHAT and CDR2 FQNNGV. V gave up 3 bases and J gave up 4 bases; unmatched junction bases: 9. CDR3 DNA: TGTGCCAGCAGCTTGTCCTGGGACAGGGGTATATACAATGAGCAGTTCTTC. This codes for CASSLSWDRGIYNEQFF.

The V call is TRBV27, the J call TRBJ2-1; D possibly corresponds to TRBD1 (5 bases). The length of the CDR3 is 15 residues. The V end lost 5 bases, the J end lost 8 bases, and 19 bases lay between the germline ends. The germline gives CDR1 MNHEY, CDR2 SMNVEV (reference sequence). CDR3 region: CASSPNRTPSHEQFF. The CDR3 nucleotides are TGTGCCAGCAGTCCCAACCGGACACCTTCTCATGAGCAGTTCTTC.

This sequence joins TRBV29-1 and TRBJ1-2, with D unresolved. Trimming removed 0 bases at V and 5 bases at J, with 16 bases between. The CDR3 spans 15 residues. Germline V gene lookup returns CDR1 SQVTM and CDR2 ANQGSEA. CDR3 sequence reads: CSVEDPDSQMYGYTF. The CDR3 nucleotides are TGCAGCGTTGAAGATCCGGACTCCCAAATGTATGGCTACACCTTC.

A few counts support this clone. The chain has TRBV6-1 and TRBJ1-2; D is uncertain. Trimming shortened V by 6 bases and J by 2 bases, and 13 bases separated the two germline ends. Germline lookup yields CDR1 MNHNS and CDR2 SASEGT. This CDR3 region has 14 residues. As DNA, the CDR3 is TGTGCCAGCAGCTTAGGACGGTGGAACTATGGCTACACCTTC. The encoded protein is CASSLGRWNYGYTF.

V is TRBV7-6 and J is TRBJ1-4; 9 bases agree with TRBD1. Germline CDR1 SGHVS, CDR2 FNYEAQ. V trimming: 5 bases; J trimming: 8 bases; junction bases outside the gene matches: 9. The CDR3 is made up of 15 amino acids. The CDR3 bases are TGTGCCAGCAGCCAATGGGACAGGGAGGGAGAAAAACTGTTTTTT. Translated, it gives CASSQWDREGEKLFF.

CDR3 amino acids: CASSQGNQPQHF. The CDR3 nucleotides are TGCGCCAGCAGCCAGGGGAATCAGCCCCAGCATTTT. This sequence joins TRBV4-1 and TRBJ1-5; D is unclear. Germline assignment: CDR1 MGHRA and CDR2 YSYEKL. V lost 3 bases to trimming and J lost 4 bases, with 4 bases between them. CDR3 length equals 12 residues.

The chain employs TRBV7-9 and TRBJ1-2, with 7 bases matching TRBD1. The CDR3 is 14 amino acids. Germline CDR1 and CDR2: SEHNR and FQNEAQ (reference sequence). With V trimmed by 6 bases and J by 4 bases, 8 bases remained unmatched. The CDR3 bases are TGTGCCAGCAGAGGGTCAGGGGGGGTCTATGGCTACACCTTC. It codes for CASRGSGGVYGYTF. The full variable domain, rest sourced from reference TRBV7-9 and TRBJ1-2, is DTGVSQNPRHKITKRGQNVTFRCDPISEHNRLYWYRQTLGQGPEFLTYFQNEAQLEKSRLLSDRFSAERPKGSFSTLEIQRTEQGDSAMYLCASRGSGGVYGYTFGSGTRLTVV.